This T cell receptor (beta chain) is drawn from a study of T cells in Graves' hyperthyroidism and ophthalmopathy. Amplification yielded TCR beta CDR3 regions, with RNA transcripts as the source. When the TCR CDR3 underwent first-round RT-PCR, the HTBI primer set was used. TCRdb redid the calling of the multiplex PCR reads with MiXCR, one entry per CDR3 protein. The sample lists a few hundred thousand distinct CDR3 sequences; approximately 15% were seen once. A remark on this clonotype: A much larger clone sits a single nucleotide away, making a read error possible.

The CDR3 is 16 amino acids. Germline V lookup: CDR1 SGHAT, CDR2 FQDESV (reference sequence). The sample was blood. The V gene is TRBV11-1, the J gene TRBJ2-1; 14 positions agree with TRBD2. The receptor's source is a woman in her thirties with Graves' hyperthyroidism. CDR3 protein: CASSLATSGRATEQLF. Written as DNA, the CDR3 is TGTGCCAGCAGCTTAGCGACTAGCGGGAGGGCCACCGAGCAGCTCTTC.